This T cell receptor (beta chain) was profiled in a study of identifying expanded T cells in peripheral blood. About this clone: No antigen is known for it.

The study, taken as a whole, reports: Over approximately two and four weeks, about 16 and 20 clones changed, versus roughly 1.1 between replicates. Clone count variance between roughly 2-week samples rose with total template count.

Trimming removed 1 base from V and 6 bases from J; junction bases left unmatched: 14. This CDR3 region has 18 residues. Germline lookup yields CDR1 SGHAT and CDR2 FQNNGV. The repertoire was sequenced with immunoSEQ multiplex PCR; TCRdb's copy has only in-frame clones and lacks some. This table has around 80,000 clones, roughly 90% appearing once. No infections or other immune events were documented during collection. The sequence derives from a person aged 18 to 70 in good health. The sample was blood. V and J are TRBV11-2 and TRBJ2-2; 7 bases map to TRBD1. CDR3 nucleotides: TGTGCCAGCAGCTTAGTTCGGACAGGCGGTGGTCAGGCCGGGGAGCTGTTTTTT. This codes for CASSLVRTGGGQAGELFF.